The 17 T cell receptor beta chains given below trace back to one sample, sequenced in a study of T cells in Graves' hyperthyroidism and ophthalmopathy. Amplified TCR beta CDR3 regions derived from RNA transcripts. Initially, a first-round RT-PCR of the TCR CDR3 employed the HTBI primer set. TCRdb independently ran MiXCR on the multiplex PCR reads; one entry per CDR3 protein. The sample holds fewer than 600,000 distinct CDR3 sequences, 14% seen once. Sequencing was performed on blood. The source is a woman in her forties with Graves' hyperthyroidism.

The chain is built from TRBV5-1 and TRBJ1-1; unclear D gene. Germline CDR1 SGHRS, CDR2 YFSETQ. V lost 3 bases to trimming and J lost 5 bases, with 11 bases between them. The CDR3 runs 13 residues. The DNA for the CDR3 is TGCGCCAGCAGCTCCCTTTCCCCGACTGAAGCTTTCTTT. This codes for CASSSLSPTEAFF. The variable domain in full, with the rest retrieved from reference TRBV5-1 and TRBJ1-1, is KAGVTQTPRYLIKTRGQQVTLSCSPISGHRSVSWYQQTPGQGLQFLFEYFSETQRNKGNFPGRFSGRQFSNSRSEMNVSTLELGDSALYLCASSSLSPTEAFFGQGTRLTVV.

This sequence joins TRBV27 and TRBJ2-1; D possibly matches TRBD1 or TRBD2 (6 bases each). CDR3 length: 15 amino acids. The V gene lost 5 bases and the J gene lost 4 bases, with 15 bases spanning the gap. Germline CDR1 and CDR2: MNHEY and SMNVEV (reference sequence). The CDR3 loop reads CASSTQGRSYNEQFF. The CDR3 DNA sequence: TGTGCCAGCAGTACCCAGGGGAGGTCTTACAATGAGCAGTTCTTC.

This clonotype was observed many times. This chain links TRBV3-1 with TRBJ2-7; 9 bases line up with TRBD2. V shed 1 base and J 5 bases; nucleotides not matched to a gene: 3. Looked up from germline, CDR1 is LGHDT and CDR2 is YNNKEL (reference sequence). The CDR3 sequence is 14 residues long. Here the CDR3 DNA reads TGTGCCAGCAGCCAAGGAGCGGGAGGCAACGAGCAGTACTTC. Encoded protein: CASSQGAGGNEQYF.

The rearrangement uses TRBV28 and TRBJ2-1, with unresolved D. V lost 2 bases, J lost 8 bases, and 7 bases lay in between. The CDR3 totals 12 residues. CDR1 and CDR2 from the germline V gene are MDHEN and SYDVKM. This chain's CDR3 is CASSLTVYEQFF. CDR3 nucleotides: TGTGCCAGCAGTTTAACAGTCTATGAGCAGTTCTTC.

The chain links TRBV20-1 to TRBJ2-7; the D is unclear. Germline V gene data show CDR1 as DFQATT and CDR2 as SNEGSKA (reference sequence). Trimming shortened V by 5 bases and J by 4 bases, and 9 bases separated the two germline ends. The CDR3 runs to 11 residues. CDR3: CSAVSSYEQYF. The CDR3, as DNA: TGCAGTGCTGTTAGTTCTTACGAGCAGTACTTC.

This clonotype was seen many times. The chain is built from TRBV3-1 and TRBJ2-3; D gene ambiguous. The V gene lost 1 base and the J gene lost 5 bases, with 7 bases spanning the gap. Germline CDR1 and CDR2: LGHDT and YNNKEL (reference sequence). The CDR3 covers 13 residues. The CDR3 DNA reads as TGTGCCAGCAGCCAAGCAGGTGTAGATACGCAGTATTTT. This translates into CASSQAGVDTQYF.

The table lists this clonotype with many counts. The CDR3 region is CSVEEIAGRVSESTDTQYF. CDR3 nucleotide sequence: TGCAGCGTTGAAGAGATAGCGGGAAGGGTTTCTGAAAGCACAGATACGCAGTATTTT. This chain links TRBV29-1 with TRBJ2-3, with 8 bases identical to TRBD2. The CDR3 loop spans 19 amino acids. J was trimmed by 0 bases and V by 0 bases; bases with no gene match: 14. CDR1 SQVTM and CDR2 ANQGSEA come from the germline V gene.

As regards this clonotype: A much larger clone differs from this one at a single base, so this may be a read error. The V call is TRBV28, the J call TRBJ2-4, with D maybe TRBD1 (6 bases). Looked up from germline, CDR1 is MDHEN and CDR2 is SYDVKM. Trimming shortened V by 5 bases and J by 6 bases, and 14 bases separated the two germline ends. The CDR3 has 14 amino acids. CDR3 region: CASSENQGGNIQYF. As DNA, the CDR3 is TGTGCCAGCAGTGAAAACCAAGGGGGAAACATTCAGTACTTC.

This clonotype was seen at least ten times. J is TRBJ2-7 and V is TRBV28, with 7 bases fitting TRBD2. The CDR3 spans 13 residues. Germline CDR1 is MDHEN and CDR2 is SYDVKM. The V gene end was trimmed by 2 bases and the J gene end by 7 bases; junction bases not matched to a gene: 5. The CDR3 region is CASSLGGVGEQYF. The CDR3 nucleotides read TGTGCCAGCAGTTTAGGGGGGGTCGGGGAGCAGTACTTC.

The chain has TRBV5-1 and TRBJ1-1; no clear D gene. The CDR3 extends over 15 amino acids. The V end lost 0 bases, the J end lost 8 bases, and 17 bases lay between the germline ends. Germline V gene data show CDR1 as SGHRS and CDR2 as YFSETQ. CDR3 in DNA: TGCGCCAGCAGCTTGGTTGGAGTGTGGAACGGGGAAGCTTTCTTT. Translation: CASSLVGVWNGEAFF.

The chain combines TRBV25-1 with TRBJ2-7, with D maybe TRBD1 (6 bases). Trimming took off 1 base at V and 4 bases at J, with 14 bases between the two ends. Germline assignment: CDR1 MGHDK and CDR2 SYGVNS. This CDR3 spans 15 amino acids. The CDR3 nucleotides read TGTGCCAGCAGTGAATCGACAGGCTATGCTTACGAGCAGTACTTC. It specifies CASSESTGYAYEQYF.

This clonotype was counted only a few times. The rearrangement joins TRBV25-1 to TRBJ2-5, with no clear D. The germline CDR1 and CDR2 sequences are MGHDK and SYGVNS. This CDR3 comprises 12 residues. Trimming left V 7 bases short and J 3 bases short, with 9 bases between. The CDR3 here is CASTLYEETQYF. For the CDR3, the DNA is TGTGCCAGCACTTTGTATGAAGAGACCCAGTACTTC.

The V call is TRBV7-2, the J call TRBJ2-5; D possibly corresponds to TRBD2 (5 bases). The CDR3 extends over 14 amino acids. Germline V gene lookup returns CDR1 SGHTA and CDR2 FQGNSA. The germline V and J ends were trimmed by 5 bases and 0 bases, with 10 bases remaining between them. CDR3 region: CASSPRGHQETQYF. The CDR3 bases are TGTGCCAGCAGCCCTCGGGGTCACCAAGAGACCCAGTACTTC. The variable domain in full, completed from reference TRBV7-2 and TRBJ2-5, reads GAGVSQSPSNKVTEKGKDVELRCDPISGHTALYWYRQSLGQGLEFLIYFQGNSAPDKSGLPSDRFSAERTGGSVSTLTIQRTQQEDSAVYLCASSPRGHQETQYFGPGTRLLVL.

The table lists this clonotype with a few counts. V gene TRBV9 combines with J gene TRBJ1-6; D gene ambiguous. V was trimmed by 4 bases and J by 7 bases, leaving 12 bases between them. Germline values: CDR1 SGDLS, CDR2 YYNGEE. This CDR3 has 14 amino acids. DNA of the CDR3: TGTGCCAGCAGCTCTAACCCCCGGAATTCACCCCTCCACTTT. It specifies CASSSNPRNSPLHF.

This clonotype has a count of ten or more. J is TRBJ1-1 and V is TRBV5-1; no firm D call. Germline loops: CDR1 SGHRS, CDR2 YFSETQ. V was cut by 4 bases and J by 3 bases, with 16 bases left in between. This CDR3 region has 15 residues. CDR3 coding DNA: TGCGCCAGCAGCCCCGGCTGGGGAGGGTACACTGAAGCTTTCTTT. Encoded protein: CASSPGWGGYTEAFF.

The sample holds a few counts of this clonotype. The chain has TRBV4-1 and TRBJ1-1; no clear D gene. This CDR3 has 14 amino acids. With 1 base removed from V and 0 bases from J, the gap between germline ends came to 6 bases. CDR1 and CDR2 (germline): MGHRA, YSYEKL. The DNA for the CDR3 is TGCGCCAGCAGCCAAGCCGACATGAACACTGAAGCTTTCTTT. Translated: CASSQADMNTEAFF.

This clonotype was picked up many times. The J gene is TRBJ2-3, the V gene TRBV28; 7 nucleotides line up with TRBD2. CDR1 is MDHEN, CDR2 SYDVKM, per germline. Unmatched junction bases numbered 5, after V lost 2 bases and J lost 3 bases. This CDR3 contains 15 residues. The CDR3 region has the DNA TGTGCCAGCAGTTTACTGCGGGAGATAACAGATACGCAGTATTTT. This encodes CASSLLREITDTQYF.